Shown below are 12 T cell receptor beta chains from a single sample sequenced in a study of neurological immune-mediated disorders. TCRdb reprocessed the 5' RACE reads with MiXCR, giving one entry per CDR3 protein. The table includes about 18,000 distinct CDR3 sequences, over 25% detected once. Source material: PBMCs. The source of these receptors is a middle-aged man with HTLV-1-associated myelopathy (HAM/TSP).

By share of the sample, this clonotype is medium-sized. The chain uses TRBV20-1 and TRBJ2-3, with TRBD2 matching 8 bases. This CDR3 is 15 amino acids long. With 3 bases clipped from V and 6 bases from J, the junction kept 11 bases outside the gene matches. CDR1 is DFQATT and CDR2 is SNEGSKA in the germline V gene (reference sequence). The CDR3 coding sequence is TGCAGTGCTAGGGGGCGGGGGGCCGCAAGGGATACGCAGTATTTT. Residues: CSARGRGAARDTQYF.

The chain carries TRBV20-1 and TRBJ1-1; D remains ambiguous. Trimming removed 3 bases from V and 0 bases from J, with 8 bases in between. This CDR3 spans 13 amino acids. The germline V gene encodes CDR1 DFQATT and CDR2 SNEGSKA (reference sequence). CDR3 bases: TGCAGTGCTAGGGGCCATCTGAACACTGAAGCTTTCTTT. It specifies CSARGHLNTEAFF.

This clonotype was seen more than once but under ten times. This sequence joins TRBV28 and TRBJ2-3, with D possibly being TRBD2 (6 bases). V was pared by 5 bases and J by 4 bases, with 19 bases between. CDR1 and CDR2 from the germline V gene are MDHEN and SYDVKM. The CDR3 totals 16 residues. CDR3 bases: TGTGCCAGCAGTCCTTTCGGGGCTAGCGACCCAGATACGCAGTATTTT. Protein sequence: CASSPFGASDPDTQYF.

By share of the sample, this clonotype is medium-sized. This chain uses TRBV7-6 with TRBJ1-1, with TRBD1 as a possible D gene (6 bases). Germline CDR1 reads SGHVS; CDR2 reads FNYEAQ. V gave up 5 bases and J gave up 4 bases, with 20 bases separating them. This CDR3 has 16 amino acids. CDR3 in DNA: TGTGCCAGCAGCCCAGGGGCAGGGCCGGGCGCCACTGAAGCTTTCTTT. Translation: CASSPGAGPGATEAFF.

This clonotype turned up a few times. The rearrangement links TRBV7-2 to TRBJ1-1, with unresolved D. Germline lookup yields CDR1 SGHTA and CDR2 FQGNSA. The CDR3 covers 12 residues. Trimming removed 6 bases at V and 8 bases at J, with 13 bases between. The CDR3 loop is CASSLDGLEAFF. The CDR3 bases are TGTGCCAGCAGTTTGGACGGTTTAGAAGCTTTCTTT.

This clonotype qualifies as medium-sized (0.01 to 0.1%). The chain recombines TRBV24-1 with TRBJ1-2; D ambiguous. The CDR3 contains 14 residues. The V gene lost 1 base and the J gene lost 2 bases, with 7 bases spanning the gap. The germline V gene encodes CDR1 KGHDR and CDR2 SFDVKD. CDR3 DNA: TGTGCCACCAGTGATTTCACGACAAACTATGGCTACACCTTC. Translating it yields CATSDFTTNYGYTF.

The rearrangement links TRBV18 to TRBJ2-5; D call uncertain. Germline CDR1 is KGHSH and CDR2 is LQKENI. CDR3 length equals 16 residues. V was trimmed by 0 bases and J by 0 bases, leaving 11 bases between them. Written as DNA, the CDR3 is TGTGCCAGCTCACCACCGTCAGCGTCGTACCAAGAGACCCAGTACTTC. Its protein is CASSPPSASYQETQYF.

The chain links TRBV3-1 to TRBJ1-1, with D tentatively TRBD1 (5 bases). This CDR3 is 17 amino acids long. Germline V gene data show CDR1 as LGHDT and CDR2 as YNNKEL (reference sequence). V was shortened by 3 bases and J by 3 bases, with 20 bases between the two germline ends. The CDR3 loop is CASSHKPWRVGDTEAFF. The CDR3 DNA sequence: TGTGCCAGCAGCCATAAACCATGGAGGGTAGGGGACACTGAAGCTTTCTTT.

This clonotype came up a few times. This chain links TRBV20-1 with TRBJ2-1; D possibly corresponds to TRBD2 (6 bases). Germline values: CDR1 DFQATT, CDR2 SNEGSKA (reference sequence). The germline V and J ends were trimmed by 5 bases and 6 bases, with 14 bases remaining between them. The CDR3 is 13 residues long. The DNA of the CDR3 is TGCAGTGCTCGGCGGCGGGAAACCAATGAGCAGTTCTTC. Protein product: CSARRRETNEQFF.

This clonotype was found many times. The V gene is TRBV7-9, the J gene TRBJ1-6, with 10 bases fitting TRBD1. The V gene's germline CDR1 is SEHNR and CDR2 FQNEAQ (reference sequence). The CDR3 length is 15 residues. The junction had 7 bases not matched to a gene; V was cut back by 5 bases and J by 9 bases. The CDR3, as DNA: TGTGCCAGCAGCCACTGGACAGGGGGGTTTTCACCCCTCCACTTT. Encoded protein: CASSHWTGGFSPLHF.

This clonotype was found many times. The rearrangement joins TRBV5-6 to TRBJ1-1; weak D call: TRBD1 (5 bases). This CDR3 contains 13 residues. V dropped 0 bases and J dropped 10 bases, with 13 bases sitting between them. Germline V gives CDR1 SGHDT, CDR2 YYEEEE. Written as DNA, the CDR3 is TGTGCCAGCAGCTTGGCGAGGGGCGAAGGAGCTTTCTTT. This encodes CASSLARGEGAFF.

This rearrangement joins TRBV4-3 to TRBJ2-7; 8 bases align to TRBD1. V lost 1 base and J lost 3; bases outside the gene matches: 2. Germline CDR1 and CDR2: LGHNA and YSLEER. CDR3 length equals 14 residues. The CDR3 is CASSQGTGRYEQYF. CDR3 DNA: TGCGCCAGCAGCCAAGGGACAGGGCGCTACGAGCAGTACTTC.